This T cell receptor beta chain was profiled in a study of early T cells in non-severe SARS-CoV-2 infection. Study-wide background: Unsorted whole-blood RNA was sequenced in bulk, leaving chains unpaired.

This clonotype has more than one count but fewer than ten. The target antigen is unknown. Attachment of unique molecular identifiers to individual cDNA molecules was performed. TCRdb re-derived calls from the 5' RACE reads in MiXCR, one entry per CDR3 protein. The sample has some 57,000 distinct CDR3 sequences; around 9% are singletons. Overall study findings and caveats: A preference for anti-spike CD8 responses marked VDJdb matching, which missed private and CD4 specificities.

This sequence originates from an adult who was a healthcare worker with PCR-confirmed SARS-CoV-2 infection or an uninfected control (not recorded which). The sequencing input was whole blood.

The CDR3 nucleotides read TGTGCCATCAGTGAGTCTCACGGGGCTGGAAACACCATATATTTT. The encoded protein is CAISESHGAGNTIYF. This chain connects TRBV10-3 to TRBJ1-3; D not resolved. Germline CDR1 ENHRY, CDR2 SYGVKD. CDR3 length equals 15 residues. V dropped 0 bases and J dropped 2 bases, with 8 bases sitting between them.